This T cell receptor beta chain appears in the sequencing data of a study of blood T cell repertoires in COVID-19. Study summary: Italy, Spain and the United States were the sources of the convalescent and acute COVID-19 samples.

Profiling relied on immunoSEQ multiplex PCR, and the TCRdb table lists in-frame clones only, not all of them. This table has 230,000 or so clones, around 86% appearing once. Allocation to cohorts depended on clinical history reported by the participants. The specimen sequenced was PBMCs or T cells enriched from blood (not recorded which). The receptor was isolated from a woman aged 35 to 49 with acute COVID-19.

The CDR3 DNA reads as TGTGCCAGCAGTGCGGGCAGAGATAATTCACCCCTCCACTTT. Encoded protein: CASSAGRDNSPLHF. V and J are TRBV9 and TRBJ1-6; D ambiguous. This CDR3 region has 14 residues. Germline CDR1 and CDR2: SGDLS and YYNGEE. V was trimmed by 5 bases and J by 5 bases, leaving 11 bases between them.